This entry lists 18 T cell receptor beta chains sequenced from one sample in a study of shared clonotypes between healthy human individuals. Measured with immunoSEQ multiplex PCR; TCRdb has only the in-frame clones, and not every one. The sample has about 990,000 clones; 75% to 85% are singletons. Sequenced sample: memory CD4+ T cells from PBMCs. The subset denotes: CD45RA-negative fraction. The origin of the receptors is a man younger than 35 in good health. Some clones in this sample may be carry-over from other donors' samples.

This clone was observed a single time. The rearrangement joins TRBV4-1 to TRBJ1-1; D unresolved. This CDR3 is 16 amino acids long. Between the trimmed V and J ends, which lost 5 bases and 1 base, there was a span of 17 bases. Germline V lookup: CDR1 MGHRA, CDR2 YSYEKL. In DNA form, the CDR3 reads TGCGCCAGCAGCGCCCAGTCGGCGACGGCGAACACTGAAGCTTTCTTT. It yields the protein CASSAQSATANTEAFF.

CDR3 sequence (DNA): TGTGCCAGCAGACCATACCAGGGTCGTAGGGACGAGCAGTACTTC. Protein sequence: CASRPYQGRRDEQYF. The chain joins TRBV6-1 to TRBJ2-7, with a possible D match to TRBD1 (5 bases). Looked up from germline, CDR1 is MNHNS and CDR2 is SASEGT. Deletions cut 6 bases from V and 5 bases from J, with 20 bases between. The CDR3 is 15 residues long.

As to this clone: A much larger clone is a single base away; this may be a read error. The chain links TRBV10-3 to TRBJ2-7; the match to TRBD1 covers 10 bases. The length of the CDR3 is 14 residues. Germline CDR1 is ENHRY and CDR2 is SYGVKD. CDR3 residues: CTITHGTGAYEQYF. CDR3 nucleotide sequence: TGTACCATCACCCACGGGACAGGGGCCTACGAGCAGTACTTC.

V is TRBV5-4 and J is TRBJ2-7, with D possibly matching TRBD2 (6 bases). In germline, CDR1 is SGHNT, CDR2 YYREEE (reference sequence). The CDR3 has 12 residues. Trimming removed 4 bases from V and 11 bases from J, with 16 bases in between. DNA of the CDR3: TGTGCCAGCAGCCGCGCGGGGACGGGGGAGTACTTC. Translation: CASSRAGTGEYF. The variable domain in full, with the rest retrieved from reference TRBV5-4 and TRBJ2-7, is ETGVTQSPTHLIKTRGQQVTLRCSSQSGHNTVSWYQQALGQGPQFIFQYYREEENGRGNFPPRFSGLQFPNYSSELNVNALELDDSALYLCASSRAGTGEYFGPGTRLTVT.

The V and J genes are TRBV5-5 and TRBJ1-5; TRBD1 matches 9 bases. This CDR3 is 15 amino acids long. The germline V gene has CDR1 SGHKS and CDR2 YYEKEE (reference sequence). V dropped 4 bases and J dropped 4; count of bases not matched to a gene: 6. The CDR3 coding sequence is TGTGCCAGCAGCGGAACCGGGACAGGGAATCAGCCCCAGCATTTT. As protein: CASSGTGTGNQPQHF.

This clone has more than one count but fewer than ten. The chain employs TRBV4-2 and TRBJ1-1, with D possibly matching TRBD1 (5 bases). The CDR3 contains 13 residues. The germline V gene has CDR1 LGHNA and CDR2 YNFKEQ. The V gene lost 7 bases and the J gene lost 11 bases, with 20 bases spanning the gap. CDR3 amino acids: CASTRPSGAEAFF. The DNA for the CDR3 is TGTGCCAGCACCCGGCCGTCCGGGGCGGAGGCTTTCTTT.

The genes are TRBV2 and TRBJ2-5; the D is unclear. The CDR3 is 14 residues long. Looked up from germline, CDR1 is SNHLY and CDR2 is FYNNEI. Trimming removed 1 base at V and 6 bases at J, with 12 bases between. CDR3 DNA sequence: TGTGCCAGCAGTGAAGGGGCAGGCTCCCAGACCCAGTACTTC. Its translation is CASSEGAGSQTQYF.

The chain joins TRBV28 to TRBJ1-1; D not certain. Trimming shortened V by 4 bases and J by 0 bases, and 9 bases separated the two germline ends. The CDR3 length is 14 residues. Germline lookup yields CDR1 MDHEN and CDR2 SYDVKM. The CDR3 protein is CASSSGNMNTEAFF. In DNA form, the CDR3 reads TGTGCCAGCAGTTCCGGTAACATGAACACTGAAGCTTTCTTT.

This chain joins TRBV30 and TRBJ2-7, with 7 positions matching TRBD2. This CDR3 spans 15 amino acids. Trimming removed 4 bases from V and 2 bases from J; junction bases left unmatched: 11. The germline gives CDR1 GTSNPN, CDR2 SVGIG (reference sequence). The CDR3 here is CAWTRSGTYPYEQYF. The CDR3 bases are TGTGCCTGGACCAGAAGCGGGACCTACCCCTACGAGCAGTACTTC.

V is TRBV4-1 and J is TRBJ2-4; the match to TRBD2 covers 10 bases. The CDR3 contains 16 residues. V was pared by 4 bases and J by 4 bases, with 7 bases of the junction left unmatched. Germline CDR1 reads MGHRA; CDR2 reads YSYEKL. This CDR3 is CASSPTELAGKNIQYF. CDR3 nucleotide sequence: TGCGCCAGCAGCCCGACCGAACTAGCGGGAAAAAACATTCAGTACTTC.

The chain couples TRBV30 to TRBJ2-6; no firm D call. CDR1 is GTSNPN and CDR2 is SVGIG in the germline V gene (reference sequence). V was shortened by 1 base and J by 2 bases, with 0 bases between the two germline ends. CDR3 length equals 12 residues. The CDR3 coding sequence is TGTGCCTGGAGTGCTGGGGCCAACGTCCTGACTTTC. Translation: CAWSAGANVLTF. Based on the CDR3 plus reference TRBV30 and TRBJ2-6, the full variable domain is SQTIHQWPATLVQPVGSPLSLECTVEGTSNPNLYWYRQAAGRGLQLLFYSVGIGQISSEVPQNLSASRPQDRQFILSSKKLLLSDSGFYLCAWSAGANVLTFGAGSRLTVL.

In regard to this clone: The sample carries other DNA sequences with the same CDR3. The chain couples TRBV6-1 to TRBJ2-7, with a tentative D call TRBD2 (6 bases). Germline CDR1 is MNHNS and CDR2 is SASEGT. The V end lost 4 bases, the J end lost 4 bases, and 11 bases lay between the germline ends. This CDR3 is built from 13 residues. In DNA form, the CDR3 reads TGTGCCAGCAGTGCGCGGGACGGATACGAGCAGTACTTC. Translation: CASSARDGYEQYF.

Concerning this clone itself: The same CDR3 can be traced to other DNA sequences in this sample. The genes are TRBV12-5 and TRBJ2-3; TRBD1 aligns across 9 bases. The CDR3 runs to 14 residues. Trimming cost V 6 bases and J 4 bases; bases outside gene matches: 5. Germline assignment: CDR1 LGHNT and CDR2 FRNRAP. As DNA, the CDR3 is TGTGCTAGTGGGCTGGGACAGGGCGCAGATACGCAGTATTTT. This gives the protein CASGLGQGADTQYF.

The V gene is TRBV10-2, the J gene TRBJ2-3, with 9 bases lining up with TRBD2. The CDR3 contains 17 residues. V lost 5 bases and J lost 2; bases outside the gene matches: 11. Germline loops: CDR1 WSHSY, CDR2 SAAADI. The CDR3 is CASSSRETSGLTDTQYF. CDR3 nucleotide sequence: TGCGCCAGCAGTAGCCGTGAGACTAGCGGACTCACAGATACGCAGTATTTT.

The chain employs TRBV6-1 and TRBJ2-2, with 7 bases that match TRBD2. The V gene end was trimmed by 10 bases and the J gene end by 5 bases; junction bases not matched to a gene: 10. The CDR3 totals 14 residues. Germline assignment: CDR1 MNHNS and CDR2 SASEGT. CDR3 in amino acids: CAIYFSGGTGELFF. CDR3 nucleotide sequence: TGTGCCATCTACTTCTCGGGAGGAACCGGGGAGCTGTTTTTT.

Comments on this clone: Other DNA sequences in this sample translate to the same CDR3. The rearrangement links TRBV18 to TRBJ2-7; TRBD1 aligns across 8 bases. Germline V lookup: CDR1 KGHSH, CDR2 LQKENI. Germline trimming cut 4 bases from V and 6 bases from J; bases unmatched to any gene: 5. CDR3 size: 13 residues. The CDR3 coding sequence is TGTGCCAGCTCACAGGACAGGGTAAGCGAGCAGTACTTC. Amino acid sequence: CASSQDRVSEQYF.

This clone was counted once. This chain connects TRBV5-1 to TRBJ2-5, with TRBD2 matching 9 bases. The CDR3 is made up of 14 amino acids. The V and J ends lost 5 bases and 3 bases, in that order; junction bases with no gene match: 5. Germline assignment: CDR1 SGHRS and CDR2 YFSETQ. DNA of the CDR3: TGCGCCAGCAGGAATATAGCGGGAGAAGAGACCCAGTACTTC. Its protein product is CASRNIAGEETQYF.

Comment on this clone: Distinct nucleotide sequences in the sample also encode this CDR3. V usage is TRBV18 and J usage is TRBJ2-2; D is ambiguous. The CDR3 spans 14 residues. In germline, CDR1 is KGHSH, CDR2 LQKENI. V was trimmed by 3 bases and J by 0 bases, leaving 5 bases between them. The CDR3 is CASSPSANTGELFF. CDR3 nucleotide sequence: TGTGCCAGCTCACCCTCTGCGAACACCGGGGAGCTGTTTTTT. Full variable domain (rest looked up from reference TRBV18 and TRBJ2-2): NAGVMQNPRHLVRRRGQEARLRCSPMKGHSHVYWYRQLPEEGLKFMVYLQKENIIDESGMPKERFSAEFPKEGPSILRIQQVVRGDSAAYFCASSPSANTGELFFGEGSRLTVL.